These 23 T cell receptor beta chains were sequenced from one sample in a study of cytomegalovirus exposure and HLA in healthy donors. PCR amplification relied on 60 Vbeta primers (plus 13 Jbeta primers). Profiled with immunoSEQ multiplex PCR; TCRdb holds only in-frame clones, not every one. The specimen's table records 130,000 or so clones. Sequencing was carried out using PBMCs. These receptors originate from a woman between 18 and 29 years old in good health and CMV-seronegative.

The V call is TRBV9, the J call TRBJ2-2, with 12 bases identical to TRBD2. The ends lost 4 bases at V and 4 bases at J; junction bases unmatched: 5. Germline V gene sequence: CDR1 SGDLS, CDR2 YYNGEE. The length of the CDR3 is 16 residues. Here the CDR3 DNA reads TGTGCCAGCAGCTCGGGGACTAGCGGGTCCACCGGGGAGCTGTTTTTT. Its protein is CASSSGTSGSTGELFF.

V gene TRBV10-2 combines with J gene TRBJ2-7; a weak D match, TRBD1 (6 bases). Trimming shortened V by 1 base and J by 5 bases, and 9 bases separated the two germline ends. This CDR3 has 13 amino acids. From germline, CDR1 is WSHSY and CDR2 SAAADI. The CDR3 bases are TGCGCCAGCAGTGAGTTGGGGACACACGAGCAGTACTTC. Translating it yields CASSELGTHEQYF.

This chain uses TRBV18 with TRBJ1-2; 8 bases map to TRBD1. CDR3 length: 15 amino acids. In germline, CDR1 is KGHSH, CDR2 LQKENI. V lost 6 bases to trimming and J lost 2 bases; unmatched junction nucleotides: 8. The CDR3 protein is CASSQEQGGNYGYTF. CDR3 coding DNA: TGTGCCAGCTCTCAGGAACAGGGGGGAAACTATGGCTACACCTTC.

As DNA, the CDR3 is TGTGCCAGCAGCAGAGGGACAGGACCTGGCAATGAGCAGTTCTTC. It encodes CASSRGTGPGNEQFF. The V call is TRBV7-6, the J call TRBJ2-1, with 8 bases fitting TRBD1. CDR1 is SGHVS and CDR2 is FNYEAQ in the germline V gene. V trimming: 5 bases; J trimming: 6 bases; junction bases outside the gene matches: 9. There are 15 residues in the CDR3.

As to this clone: Other DNA variants within this sample encode the same CDR3. The chain has TRBV7-3 and TRBJ2-2, with 10 positions matching TRBD2. This CDR3 has 16 amino acids. Germline lookup yields CDR1 SGHTA and CDR2 FQGTGA. V was pared by 2 bases and J by 5 bases, with 5 bases of the junction left unmatched. Here the CDR3 DNA reads TGTGCCAGCAGCTTATCGCCTAGCGGGAGTACCGGGGAGCTGTTTTTT. Translated: CASSLSPSGSTGELFF.

The V call is TRBV28, the J call TRBJ1-1; TRBD1 agrees at 8 bases. Unmatched junction bases numbered 12, after V lost 5 bases and J lost 4 bases. The germline CDR1 and CDR2 sequences are MDHEN and SYDVKM. This CDR3 spans 16 amino acids. The CDR3 bases are TGTGCCAGCAGTCCTCCCTACCCGGACAGGGCCACTGAAGCTTTCTTT. Translated: CASSPPYPDRATEAFF. Combining the CDR3 with reference TRBV28 and TRBJ1-1 gives the whole variable domain DVKVTQSSRYLVKRTGEKVFLECVQDMDHENMFWYRQDPGLGLRLIYFSYDVKMKEKGDIPEGYSVSREKKERFSLILESASTNQTSMYLCASSPPYPDRATEAFFGQGTRLTVV.

The chain links TRBV7-9 to TRBJ1-5; no reliable D call. Germline V gene data show CDR1 as SEHNR and CDR2 as FQNEAQ (reference sequence). V lost 3 bases and J 5 bases, leaving 11 bases between the germline ends. The CDR3 runs to 14 residues. CDR3 nucleotide sequence: TGTGCCAGCAGCTTCCAAGGCGGGGATCAGCCCCAGCATTTT. The encoded protein is CASSFQGGDQPQHF.

V gene TRBV10-3 combines with J gene TRBJ2-7; D may be TRBD1 (6 bases). Trimming took 4 bases from V and 1 from J, leaving 11 bases between them. The V gene's germline CDR1 is ENHRY and CDR2 SYGVKD. This CDR3 has 14 residues. The CDR3 nucleotides are TGTGCCATCAGTGTCGGGCAGGGGTCCTACGAGCAGTACTTC. Translating gives CAISVGQGSYEQYF.

The chain uses TRBV5-5 and TRBJ2-7, with 10 bases lining up with TRBD2. Trimming removed 0 bases from V and 4 bases from J; junction bases left unmatched: 10. This CDR3 has 17 residues. Looked up from germline, CDR1 is SGHKS and CDR2 is YYEKEE (reference sequence). CDR3 loop: CASSLGASSGRGYEQYF. CDR3 in DNA: TGTGCCAGCAGCTTGGGCGCGTCGAGCGGGAGGGGATACGAGCAGTACTTC. Full variable domain (missing parts from reference TRBV5-5 and TRBJ2-7): DAGVTQSPTHLIKTRGQQVTLRCSPISGHKSVSWYQQVLGQGPQFIFQYYEKEERGRGNFPDRFSARQFPNYSSELNVNALLLGDSALYLCASSLGASSGRGYEQYFGPGTRLTVT.

V gene TRBV9 combines with J gene TRBJ1-2; TRBD1 might be the D (6 bases). The germline V gene has CDR1 SGDLS and CDR2 YYNGEE. This CDR3 region has 12 residues. The V end was cut by 7 bases, the J end by 3 bases, with 10 bases between. CDR3 sequence: CASGRQDYGYTF. CDR3 nucleotide sequence: TGTGCCAGCGGTCGACAGGACTATGGCTACACCTTC.

The V gene is TRBV30, the J gene TRBJ1-5; weak D call: TRBD1 (6 bases). Trimming left V 8 bases short and J 5 bases short, with 16 bases between. The V gene's germline CDR1 is GTSNPN and CDR2 SVGIG (reference sequence). The CDR3 extends over 13 amino acids. Written as DNA, the CDR3 is TGTGCCCTGGCACAGGGCGATTATCAGCCCCAGCATTTT. It translates to CALAQGDYQPQHF.

DNA of the CDR3: TGTGCCATCGCCCAGCGGGAGGGCCAGGCAGATACGCAGTATTTT. Protein product: CAIAQREGQADTQYF. V and J are TRBV10-3 and TRBJ2-3, with 10 bases lining up with TRBD2. The CDR3 has 15 amino acids. Germline CDR1 is ENHRY and CDR2 is SYGVKD. The V and J ends lost 8 bases and 4 bases, in that order; junction bases with no gene match: 9.

CDR3 sequence (DNA): TGTGCCACCACGGGGGGGCCCTATAACACTGAAGCTTTCTTT. Translated, it gives CATTGGPYNTEAFF. V and J are TRBV28 and TRBJ1-1, with a tentative D call TRBD1 (6 bases). The CDR3 runs to 14 residues. Germline-derived CDR1 and CDR2 are MDHEN and SYDVKM. V was trimmed by 10 bases and J by 2 bases, leaving 17 bases between them.

V usage is TRBV9 and J usage is TRBJ2-1, with 7 nucleotides matching TRBD2. The CDR3 runs 16 residues. Per germline, CDR1 SGDLS and CDR2 YYNGEE. The trim removed 4 bases at V and 10 bases at J, leaving 17 bases unmatched. The CDR3 DNA sequence: TGTGCCAGCAGCCATTCCTTGGGGGAGGGATCATTGGAGCAGTTCTTC. This gives the protein CASSHSLGEGSLEQFF.

The V gene is TRBV6-1, the J gene TRBJ1-4, with D uncertain. This CDR3 is built from 15 residues. V shed 8 bases and J shed 4 bases, with 17 bases lying between them. The germline gives CDR1 MNHNS, CDR2 SASEGT. The CDR3 nucleotides read TGTGCCAGCTCCCGTCCGGGAGAGGATAATGAAAAACTGTTTTTT. Protein product: CASSRPGEDNEKLFF.

The chain joins TRBV7-2 to TRBJ1-5; no definite D call. Germline V CDR1 and CDR2: SGHTA, FQGNSA. The CDR3 spans 15 residues. Deletions cut 2 bases from V and 0 bases from J, with 8 bases between. CDR3 bases: TGTGCCAGCAGCTTACCAGGTTTTAGCAATCAGCCCCAGCATTTT. Its translation: CASSLPGFSNQPQHF.

The gene calls are TRBV28 and TRBJ1-1, with D uncertain. From germline, CDR1 is MDHEN and CDR2 SYDVKM. V was clipped by 2 bases and J by 0 bases, with 10 bases between them. The CDR3 sequence is 15 residues long. The chain's CDR3 is CASSLSTVMNTEAFF. The CDR3 DNA reads TGTGCCAGCAGTTTAAGTACGGTGATGAACACTGAAGCTTTCTTT.

The chain links TRBV5-1 to TRBJ1-1; possible D gene TRBD1, 5 bases. Trimming left V 4 bases short and J 0 bases short, with 16 bases between. The CDR3 loop spans 16 amino acids. Per germline, CDR1 SGHRS and CDR2 YFSETQ. CDR3 coding DNA: TGCGCCAGCAGCGTGACAGTAGCTATCATGAACACTGAAGCTTTCTTT. Its translation is CASSVTVAIMNTEAFF.

The gene calls are TRBV7-2 and TRBJ1-1; D perhaps matches TRBD1 (6 bases). The germline gives CDR1 SGHTA, CDR2 FQGNSA. Deletions cut 5 bases from V and 2 bases from J, with 18 bases between. This CDR3 has 16 amino acids. CDR3 nucleotide sequence: TGTGCCAGCAGCCCGAGCGGCTACAGGGTTAACACTGAAGCTTTCTTT. It codes for CASSPSGYRVNTEAFF.

The chain carries TRBV25-1 and TRBJ2-2; TRBD2 matches 7 bases. The CDR3 sequence is 13 residues long. From germline, CDR1 is MGHDK and CDR2 SYGVNS. With 7 bases clipped from V and 7 bases from J, the junction kept 6 bases outside the gene matches. As DNA, the CDR3 is TGTGCCAGCATCGCGGGAGCAAGCGGGGAGCTGTTTTTT. Its translation: CASIAGASGELFF.

The rearrangement links TRBV30 to TRBJ1-2, with 10 bases matching TRBD1. After removal of 4 bases from V and 4 bases from J, the junction contained 6 bases not matched to a gene. CDR3 length: 14 amino acids. The germline V gene encodes CDR1 GTSNPN and CDR2 SVGIG (reference sequence). CDR3 amino acids: CAWTLTGGGYGYTF. Written as DNA, the CDR3 is TGTGCCTGGACCTTGACAGGGGGCGGCTATGGCTACACCTTC. Using reference TRBV30 and TRBJ1-2 for the parts outside the CDR3, the full variable domain is SQTIHQWPATLVQPVGSPLSLECTVEGTSNPNLYWYRQAAGRGLQLLFYSVGIGQISSEVPQNLSASRPQDRQFILSSKKLLLSDSGFYLCAWTLTGGGYGYTFGSGTRLTVV.

The chain combines TRBV7-9 with TRBJ2-4; TRBD1 might be the D (6 bases). The germline V and J ends were trimmed by 4 bases and 0 bases, with 19 bases remaining between them. Germline loops: CDR1 SEHNR, CDR2 FQNEAQ (reference sequence). The CDR3 is 18 residues long. The CDR3 DNA reads TGTGCCAGCAGCTCGATGCCCGGACAGTCCCTAGCCAAAAACATTCAGTACTTC. Translating it yields CASSSMPGQSLAKNIQYF.

The chain combines TRBV18 with TRBJ2-2; 8 bases agree with TRBD1. After removal of 2 bases from V and 3 bases from J, the junction contained 5 bases not matched to a gene. In germline, CDR1 is KGHSH, CDR2 LQKENI. CDR3 length: 16 amino acids. CDR3 coding DNA: TGTGCCAGCTCACCAGGGACAGGAGGGGACACCGGGGAGCTGTTTTTT. It codes for CASSPGTGGDTGELFF.